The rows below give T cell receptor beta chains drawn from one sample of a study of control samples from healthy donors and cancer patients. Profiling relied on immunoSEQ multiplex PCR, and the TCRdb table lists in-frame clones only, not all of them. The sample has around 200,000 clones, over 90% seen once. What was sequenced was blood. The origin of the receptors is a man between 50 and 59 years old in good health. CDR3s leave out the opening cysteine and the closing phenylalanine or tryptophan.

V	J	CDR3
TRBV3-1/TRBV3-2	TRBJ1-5	ASSQGRGQGSNQPQH
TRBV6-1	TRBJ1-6	ASSGFGGRNNSPLH
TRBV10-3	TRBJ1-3	AISEGPNGGNTIY
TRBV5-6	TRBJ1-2	ASSPAMAGEGGYT
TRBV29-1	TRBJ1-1	SVQVTEAF
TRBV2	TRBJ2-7	ASLGQGAHEQY
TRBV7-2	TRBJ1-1	ASSSWTGLRTEAF
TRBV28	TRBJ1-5	ASSPGPGNQPQH
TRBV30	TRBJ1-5	AWSVPYRTDSNQPQH
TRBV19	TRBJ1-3	ASSIGGTGNTIY
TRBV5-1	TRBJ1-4	ASSLEEANEKLF
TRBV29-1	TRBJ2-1	SVVQGTVGNEQF
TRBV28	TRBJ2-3	ASRGPDSASTDTQY
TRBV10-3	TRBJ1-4	ATGGGANEKLF
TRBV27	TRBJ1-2	ASRSLWAGGYGYT
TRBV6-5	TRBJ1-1	ASSYSRGSSEAF
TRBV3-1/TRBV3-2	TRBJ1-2	ASSQQGGGGYT
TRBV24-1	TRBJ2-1	AAQDSSYNEQF
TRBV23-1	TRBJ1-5	ASSHPGQPYSNQPQH
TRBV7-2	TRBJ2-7	ASSLGLVREQY
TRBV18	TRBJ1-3	ASSGDLAGNTIY
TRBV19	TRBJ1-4	ASNPGAPRGEKLF
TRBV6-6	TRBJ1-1	ASSYSGGEAF
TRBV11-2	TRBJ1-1	ASSLALWDTEAF
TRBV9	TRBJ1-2	ASSAPDGAGRGYGYT
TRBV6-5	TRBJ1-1	ASSYSDRGRTEAF
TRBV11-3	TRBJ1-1	ASSPGTGEHQAF
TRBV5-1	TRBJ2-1	ASSVQGFEQF